This T cell receptor beta chain was captured by sequencing in a study of blood T cell repertoires in COVID-19 (dated by TCRdb to the early 2020s). General notes on the study: The collaborator samples originated in the United States, Italy and Spain and spanned the acute and convalescent phases of COVID-19. The material from the prospective study consisted of cDNA or gDNA derived from T cells, B-cell-depleted T cells, or PBMCs. The dataset comprised deeply sampled blood TCRbeta repertoires from subjects exposed to, actively infected with, or recovered from COVID-19. The repertoires were made available in a free public database intended to serve as a resource for research on the immune response to SARS-CoV-2. Samples came from the ongoing ImmuneRACE study (first 160 participants) plus 1,254 subjects from 6 global collaborators. The sample metadata nearly always contained a de-identified subject ID, COVID-19 status, age in years and sex. Where available, HLA class I and class II types were taken from metadata supplied by the sample provider and were not determined by assay-based typing. Results and caveats for the whole study, not just this receptor: The quantity of clinical and demographic metadata differed by source and by participant and was supplied without curation.

TCRbeta CDR3 regions were amplified from genomic DNA by means of the immunoSEQ Assay, a bias-controlled multiplex PCR. The study's own analysis went as follows. The number of nucleated cells in each sample was estimated from the amplification of reference gene primers within the assay. Sequence reads were collapsed and filtered to measure the absolute abundance of every unique TCRbeta CDR3 rearrangement. For each sample, productive Simpson clonality was calculated as the square root of Simpson's diversity index across productive rearrangements. Drawn from immuneACCESS, this table holds only the in-frame rearrangements with V and J called that TCRdb kept. Clones are partly lost; checked studies trace under half to an unresolved V gene and leave the rest unexplained. V, J and clone size derive from that table, while D and trimming were established from the DNA sequence. This sample holds roughly 150,000 clones; around 87% were observed only once. 2.5% to 3% of the sample comes from the top ten.

In Seattle, one collaborating source enrolled patients while the infection was active and tracked those patients longitudinally over the course of disease. Collaborating institutions collected whole blood in K2EDTA tubes following their own protocols. For TCRbeta analysis, collaborators shipped samples as frozen whole blood, isolated PBMCs, or DNA extracted from either of those sample types. As for this clone: Its cognate antigen has yet to be identified. Per-nucleotide qualities are absent, and no much larger clonotype sits a single base away.

The sequenced sample was peripheral blood. The source of this sequence is a woman of 80 years or more with COVID-19, enrolled during active disease.

The bases read TGTGCCAGCAGTTACTCGATAGTCAGGCGACAGAACACTGAAGCTTTCTTT. This translates into CASSYSIVRRQNTEAFF. The receptor chain draws on TRBV6-2 or TRBV6-3 and TRBJ1-1; there is no confident call for the D gene. The V and J ends are trimmed by 0 bases and 1 base, leaving 15 bases between them. The germline V gene provides CDR1 MNHEY and CDR2 SVGEGT. The CDR3 sequence holds 17 residues, the cysteine and phenylalanine included. Only the CDR3 DNA is retained, 51 bases long and in frame from the first base.